This TCR beta chain is from a study of early T cells in non-severe SARS-CoV-2 infection. From the 5' RACE reads, TCRdb called clonotypes with MiXCR, one entry per CDR3 protein. The sample has tens of thousands of distinct CDR3 sequences, approximately 13% seen once. Germline V gene sequence: CDR1 MDHEN, CDR2 SYDVKM. V lost 5 bases to trimming and J lost 6 bases, with 20 bases between them. The CDR3 has 15 amino acids. This sequence joins TRBV28 and TRBJ2-7; D is undetermined. The sample was whole blood. The TCR was taken from an adult who was a healthcare worker with PCR-confirmed SARS-CoV-2 infection or an uninfected control (not recorded which). The CDR3 region has the DNA TGTGCCAGCAGTCGCGGAGACATCCCTCTTCTCGAGCAGTACTTC. This sequence encodes CASSRGDIPLLEQYF.